This TCR beta chain was profiled in a study of shared clonotypes between healthy human individuals. The method was immunoSEQ multiplex PCR; TCRdb's version includes in-frame clones alone and lacks a portion of them. The repertoire holds 2 million to 2.5 million clones, approximately 94% seen once, with approximately 0.13% in the top ten. Germline assignment: CDR1 GTSNPN and CDR2 SVGIG (reference sequence). Trimming cost V 3 bases and J 5 bases, with 13 bases left between them. The CDR3 is made up of 14 amino acids. This TCR was sampled from a man between 18 and 29 years old in good health. The material sequenced was naive CD4+ T cells sorted from blood. Subset given: CD45RA+ positively selected. The chain couples TRBV30 to TRBJ1-4, with D perhaps TRBD1 (6 bases). CDR3 sequence (DNA): TGTGCCTGGAGCAGGGGCCCATCCAATGAAAAACTGTTTTTT. It specifies CAWSRGPSNEKLFF.